This T cell receptor (beta chain) was recorded in a study of T cells in localized non-small cell lung cancer. Clones were read by immunoSEQ multiplex PCR, and TCRdb kept only the in-frame ones, dropping some. The profile shows 7,000 to 8,500 clones, approximately 59% of them singletons. Germline values: CDR1 MNHGY, CDR2 SAAAGT. Trimming removed 0 bases at V and 4 bases at J, with 6 bases between. The CDR3 covers 13 residues. The chain employs TRBV6-8 and TRBJ1-1, with a weak D call TRBD1 (5 bases). The sequence derives from a male donor at least 60 years old with stage I squamous cell lung carcinoma. Here the sequenced sample was lymph node tissue, taken before any cancer treatment. CDR3 in DNA: TGTGCCAGCAGTTACTCGGGGGGCACTGAAGCTTTCTTT. Translation gives CASSYSGGTEAFF.